A selection of T cell receptor beta chains follows, all from one sample in a study of naive and memory T cell subsets. TCRdb called the 5' RACE reads again in MiXCR, with one record for every CDR3 protein. In the table there are some 60,000 distinct CDR3 sequences, 6.5% to 8.5% of which are singletons. The receptors shown here come from a female donor in good health. Both conserved end residues are part of each CDR3. The order of the fields is V gene, D gene, J gene, clone size, CDR3 DNA, CDR3 protein. D genes are given only for firm matches. The size entry is marked missing in some rows and otherwise reads once, few, many or a size class.

v_call: TRBV5-5
d_call: NA
j_call: TRBJ2-7
clone_size: few
cdr3_nt: TGTGCCAGCAGCTTGTGGGCAGGGTCGGTTCATATCGGGCCGCCGCGGTGGTTCTTC
cdr3_aa: CASSLWAGSVHIGPPRWFF

v_call: TRBV7-2
d_call: NA
j_call: TRBJ2-5
clone_size: NA
cdr3_nt: TGTGCCAGCAGTCCCGGGACAACTTCTAAGAGCATTCAAGAGACCCAGTACTTC
cdr3_aa: CASSPGTTSKSIQETQYF

v_call: TRBV7-2
d_call: TRBD2
j_call: TRBJ2-7
clone_size: NA
cdr3_nt: TGTGCCAGCAGCTTAGGTCTAGCGGGGTTTGGGGAGCAGTACTTC
cdr3_aa: CASSLGLAGFGEQYF

v_call: TRBV28
d_call: TRBD1
j_call: TRBJ1-3
clone_size: NA
cdr3_nt: TGTGCCAGCAGTGTAATACAGGGGAGGAACACCATATATTTT
cdr3_aa: CASSVIQGRNTIYF

v_call: TRBV12-3/TRBV12-4
d_call: NA
j_call: TRBJ1-2
clone_size: many
cdr3_nt: TGTGCCAGCAGCCTACAGGTTTATGGCTACACCTTC
cdr3_aa: CASSLQVYGYTF

v_call: TRBV20-1
d_call: NA
j_call: TRBJ1-1
clone_size: NA
cdr3_nt: TGCAGTGCTAGTCGTATACAGGAAACTGAAGCTTTCTTT
cdr3_aa: CSASRIQETEAFF

v_call: TRBV12-3/TRBV12-4
d_call: NA
j_call: TRBJ1-1
clone_size: many
cdr3_nt: TGTGCCAGCAGTTTAGACGTGAACACTGAAGCTTTCTTT
cdr3_aa: CASSLDVNTEAFF

v_call: TRBV30
d_call: NA
j_call: TRBJ1-3
clone_size: many
cdr3_nt: TGTGCCTGGAGTGTATTCGGCTCTGGAAACACCATATATTTT
cdr3_aa: CAWSVFGSGNTIYF

v_call: TRBV5-4
d_call: TRBD2
j_call: TRBJ2-3
clone_size: NA
cdr3_nt: TGTGCCAGCAAAGCAAGCGGGGGAGATACGCAGTATTTT
cdr3_aa: CASKASGGDTQYF

v_call: TRBV20-1
d_call: NA
j_call: TRBJ1-3
clone_size: many
cdr3_nt: TGCAGTGCAAACTCTCGCCACCGGGACGACTCTGGAAACACCATATATTTT
cdr3_aa: CSANSRHRDDSGNTIYF

v_call: TRBV4-3
d_call: NA
j_call: TRBJ1-1
clone_size: many
cdr3_nt: TGCGCCAGCAGCCCGTCCCGTTTGTCCCGTAAGGATTTCTTT
cdr3_aa: CASSPSRLSRKDFF

v_call: TRBV3-1
d_call: NA
j_call: TRBJ1-3
clone_size: NA
cdr3_nt: TGTGCCAGCAGCCAGTGGCGGATTTCTGGAAACACCATATATTTT
cdr3_aa: CASSQWRISGNTIYF

v_call: TRBV18
d_call: NA
j_call: TRBJ1-3
clone_size: few
cdr3_nt: TGTGCCAGCTCACCGGCTGGAAACACCATATATTTT
cdr3_aa: CASSPAGNTIYF

v_call: TRBV4-3
d_call: NA
j_call: TRBJ1-5
clone_size: few
cdr3_nt: TGCGCCAGCAGCCAAGAGTACAGTCTAAGTGAGCCCCAGCATTTT
cdr3_aa: CASSQEYSLSEPQHF

v_call: TRBV7-9
d_call: NA
j_call: TRBJ2-3
clone_size: many
cdr3_nt: TGTGCCAGCAGCCCTTTACTAGCCACAGATACGCAGTATTTT
cdr3_aa: CASSPLLATDTQYF

v_call: TRBV18
d_call: NA
j_call: TRBJ1-2
clone_size: NA
cdr3_nt: TGTGCCAGCTCACAAAGTAGCTACCCTAACTATGGCGACACCTTC
cdr3_aa: CASSQSSYPNYGDTF

v_call: TRBV6-2/TRBV6-3
d_call: TRBD1
j_call: TRBJ1-2
clone_size: few
cdr3_nt: TGTGCCAGCAGTTACTTGACAGGGGATGGCGACACCTTC
cdr3_aa: CASSYLTGDGDTF

v_call: TRBV5-1
d_call: NA
j_call: TRBJ2-7
clone_size: few
cdr3_nt: TGCGCCAGCAGCTTGGTGCCGGGAATCGCCTCCTACGAGCAGTACTTC
cdr3_aa: CASSLVPGIASYEQYF

v_call: TRBV5-8
d_call: NA
j_call: TRBJ2-1
clone_size: few
cdr3_nt: TGTGCCAGCAGCTTGGGTTTCGGGTTTAATGAGCAGTTCTTC
cdr3_aa: CASSLGFGFNEQFF

v_call: TRBV3-1
d_call: NA
j_call: TRBJ1-1
clone_size: NA
cdr3_nt: TGTGCCAGCAGCCGCAGCCTTCTTATGAACACTGAAGCTTTCTTT
cdr3_aa: CASSRSLLMNTEAFF

v_call: TRBV7-2
d_call: TRBD2
j_call: TRBJ2-6
clone_size: NA
cdr3_nt: TGTGCCAGCAGCTTTTCATCAGGACTAGCGGGGAGCTCTGGGGCCAACGTCCTGACTTTC
cdr3_aa: CASSFSSGLAGSSGANVLTF

v_call: TRBV19
d_call: TRBD1
j_call: TRBJ1-6
clone_size: many
cdr3_nt: TGTGCCAGTAGTATTACCGGGACAGGGGGTGCTTCACCCCTCCACTTT
cdr3_aa: CASSITGTGGASPLHF

v_call: TRBV19
d_call: TRBD1
j_call: TRBJ1-2
clone_size: many
cdr3_nt: TGTGCCAGTAGTAGGTTAACAGGGGTTAACTATGGCTACACCTTC
cdr3_aa: CASSRLTGVNYGYTF

v_call: TRBV29-1
d_call: NA
j_call: TRBJ2-3
clone_size: many
cdr3_nt: TGCAGCGTTGATGACAGAAACACAGATACGCAGTATTTT
cdr3_aa: CSVDDRNTDTQYF

v_call: TRBV2
d_call: NA
j_call: TRBJ2-2
clone_size: NA
cdr3_nt: TGTGCCAGCAGTGAATTAGGCGAGGAGCTGTTTTTT
cdr3_aa: CASSELGEELFF

v_call: TRBV6-2/TRBV6-3
d_call: NA
j_call: TRBJ1-5
clone_size: many
cdr3_nt: TGTGCCAGCAGCGATGGGGGGAGAATTTCCCAGCATTTT
cdr3_aa: CASSDGGRISQHF

v_call: TRBV11-3
d_call: TRBD1
j_call: TRBJ2-2
clone_size: few
cdr3_nt: TGTGCCAGCAGCGGAGGGACAGGGCGTTATGGCGGGGAGCTGTTTTTT
cdr3_aa: CASSGGTGRYGGELFF

v_call: TRBV6-1
d_call: NA
j_call: TRBJ1-6
clone_size: NA
cdr3_nt: TGTGCCAGCAGTTCCCTTCGGGGCAGGGGACTCCGTAATTCACCCCTCCACTTT
cdr3_aa: CASSSLRGRGLRNSPLHF

v_call: TRBV7-9
d_call: NA
j_call: TRBJ2-1
clone_size: few
cdr3_nt: TGTGCCAGCAGCTACCCAGACGAGCAGTTCTTC
cdr3_aa: CASSYPDEQFF

v_call: TRBV5-6
d_call: NA
j_call: TRBJ1-3
clone_size: few
cdr3_nt: TGTGCCAGCAGCTACACTTCCCGAACTGGAAACACCATATATTTT
cdr3_aa: CASSYTSRTGNTIYF

v_call: TRBV6-2/TRBV6-3
d_call: TRBD2
j_call: TRBJ2-1
clone_size: NA
cdr3_nt: TGTGCCAGCAGTTACGATCTTTGGGGACTAGGGTCCTACAATGAGCAGTTCTTC
cdr3_aa: CASSYDLWGLGSYNEQFF

v_call: TRBV7-9
d_call: NA
j_call: TRBJ1-3
clone_size: few
cdr3_nt: TGTGCCACCTGGACAGTGCGGGACTCTGGAAACACCATATATTTT
cdr3_aa: CATWTVRDSGNTIYF

v_call: TRBV5-4
d_call: NA
j_call: TRBJ2-3
clone_size: few
cdr3_nt: TGTGCCAGCAGCTGGAGTCCGGAGCCGGGACCACGAGATACGCAGTATTTT
cdr3_aa: CASSWSPEPGPRDTQYF

v_call: TRBV5-6
d_call: NA
j_call: TRBJ2-7
clone_size: NA
cdr3_nt: TGTGCCAGCAGCTTGGTGGCCAGCGAGCAGTACTTC
cdr3_aa: CASSLVASEQYF

v_call: TRBV5-1
d_call: NA
j_call: TRBJ2-4
clone_size: NA
cdr3_nt: TGCGCCAGCAGCTTGGCTTGGACACCTTATGAAACCAAAAACATTCAGTACTTC
cdr3_aa: CASSLAWTPYETKNIQYF

v_call: TRBV20-1
d_call: NA
j_call: TRBJ1-6
clone_size: NA
cdr3_nt: TGCACCGCCGGGGGCCGGGGAGGAAATTCACCCCTCCACTTT
cdr3_aa: CTAGGRGGNSPLHF

v_call: TRBV2
d_call: TRBD2
j_call: TRBJ2-7
clone_size: NA
cdr3_nt: TGTGCCAGCAGTGAATTTTCCGGACTAGTCAAGAACGAGCAGTACTTC
cdr3_aa: CASSEFSGLVKNEQYF

v_call: TRBV6-5
d_call: TRBD2
j_call: TRBJ2-3
clone_size: NA
cdr3_nt: TGTGCCAGCAGTTACTTTACGGGGGGAAGTACAGATACGCAGTATTTT
cdr3_aa: CASSYFTGGSTDTQYF

v_call: TRBV29-1
d_call: NA
j_call: TRBJ1-2
clone_size: many
cdr3_nt: TGCAGCGTGGGACCCGGGGCGCAAAGGAGTGGCTACACCTTC
cdr3_aa: CSVGPGAQRSGYTF

v_call: TRBV7-2
d_call: NA
j_call: TRBJ1-1
clone_size: NA
cdr3_nt: TGTGCCAGCAGCCCCAGGGGTTCCCTGAACACTGAAGCTTTCTTT
cdr3_aa: CASSPRGSLNTEAFF

v_call: TRBV19
d_call: NA
j_call: TRBJ1-2
clone_size: many
cdr3_nt: TGTGCCAGTAGTATCAAAGGGAACTATGGCTACACCTTC
cdr3_aa: CASSIKGNYGYTF

v_call: TRBV12-3/TRBV12-4
d_call: NA
j_call: TRBJ2-3
clone_size: few
cdr3_nt: TGTGCCAGCAGTACCCCGGGGGCTAACTTAGGCACAGATACGCAGTATTTT
cdr3_aa: CASSTPGANLGTDTQYF

v_call: TRBV2
d_call: TRBD2
j_call: TRBJ2-3
clone_size: few
cdr3_nt: TGTGCCTGTAGCGGGGGATGGACAGATACGCAGTATTTT
cdr3_aa: CACSGGWTDTQYF

v_call: TRBV5-1
d_call: NA
j_call: TRBJ1-5
clone_size: NA
cdr3_nt: TGCGCCAGCAGCCCGGACGGATCTCAGCCCCAGCATTTT
cdr3_aa: CASSPDGSQPQHF

v_call: TRBV5-1
d_call: NA
j_call: TRBJ2-2
clone_size: NA
cdr3_nt: TGCGCCAGCAGCTTGCTCCACACAGCCAACACCGGGGAGCTGTTTTTT
cdr3_aa: CASSLLHTANTGELFF

v_call: TRBV29-1
d_call: NA
j_call: TRBJ1-2
clone_size: NA
cdr3_nt: TGCAGCGTTGAAGATCCAGGGGCTAACTATGGCTACACCTTC
cdr3_aa: CSVEDPGANYGYTF

v_call: TRBV19
d_call: TRBD1
j_call: TRBJ1-5
clone_size: few
cdr3_nt: TGTGCCAGTATTCCCGGGACAGGGTTTCAGCCCCAGCATTTT
cdr3_aa: CASIPGTGFQPQHF

v_call: TRBV14
d_call: NA
j_call: TRBJ2-7
clone_size: many
cdr3_nt: TGTGCCAGCAGCCAAGTGGGGGACTCCGTCTACGAGCAGTACTTC
cdr3_aa: CASSQVGDSVYEQYF

v_call: TRBV20-1
d_call: NA
j_call: TRBJ2-1
clone_size: NA
cdr3_nt: TGCAGTGCCAGGGACCGCGCCCAGCAGTTCTTC
cdr3_aa: CSARDRAQQFF

v_call: TRBV13
d_call: NA
j_call: TRBJ2-3
clone_size: few
cdr3_nt: TGTGCCAGCAGCCCTACCGGGGTTACAGATACGCAGTATTTT
cdr3_aa: CASSPTGVTDTQYF

v_call: TRBV5-1
d_call: NA
j_call: TRBJ2-3
clone_size: NA
cdr3_nt: TGCGCCAGCAGCTTAGGGGATGGAGATACGCAGTATTTT
cdr3_aa: CASSLGDGDTQYF

v_call: TRBV7-2
d_call: TRBD2
j_call: TRBJ2-1
clone_size: NA
cdr3_nt: TGTGCCAGCAGCTTTCAATGGGGGGGGTACGACCGGTTCTTC
cdr3_aa: CASSFQWGGYDRFF

v_call: TRBV12-3/TRBV12-4
d_call: NA
j_call: TRBJ1-3
clone_size: many
cdr3_nt: TGTGCCAGCAGTTCCCTCCGGCCGGTTTCCCTTGGAAACACCATATATTTT
cdr3_aa: CASSSLRPVSLGNTIYF

v_call: TRBV18
d_call: NA
j_call: TRBJ2-5
clone_size: few
cdr3_nt: TGTGCCAGCTCACTAACGTTGAGGGAGACCCAGTACTTC
cdr3_aa: CASSLTLRETQYF